Presented here are 12 T cell receptor beta chains from one specimen sequenced in a study of T-cell memory formation after mild COVID-19. Each CDR3 protein gets one entry after TCRdb re-called the 5' RACE reads with MiXCR. Of approximately 350,000 distinct CDR3 sequences in the sample, 25% to 30% are singletons; the top ten hold about 13%. The sequenced sample was PBMCs or a T cell subset sorted from them (not recorded which). The receptors here all came from an adult woman who had mild COVID-19 (a few samples of this study predate the infection). Cell type and time point are not known.

V gene TRBV11-2 combines with J gene TRBJ2-5, with TRBD1 as a possible D gene (6 bases). The CDR3 length is 13 residues. The V gene's germline CDR1 is SGHAT and CDR2 FQNNGV. The V end lost 5 bases, the J end lost 2 bases, and 9 bases lay between the germline ends. The CDR3 reads CASSGRGQETQYF. The CDR3 DNA reads TGTGCCAGCAGCGGAAGGGGGCAAGAGACCCAGTACTTC.

The chain joins TRBV20-1 to TRBJ2-1; 7 bases match TRBD2. With V trimmed by 1 base and J by 4 bases, 4 bases remained unmatched. The CDR3 is 14 amino acids. Germline V lookup: CDR1 DFQATT, CDR2 SNEGSKA (reference sequence). In nucleotides, the CDR3 is TGCAGTGCTAGAGGGCTAGCGGATTACAATGAGCAGTTCTTC. This encodes CSARGLADYNEQFF.

This clonotype showed up just a few times. The chain recombines TRBV12-3 or TRBV12-4 with TRBJ1-2; possibly TRBD1 for D (6 bases). V was trimmed by 4 bases and J by 6 bases, leaving 9 bases between them. The CDR3 length is 12 residues. CDR3 DNA: TGTGCCAGCAGTTACAGGGTTGATGGCTACACCTTC. Encoded protein: CASSYRVDGYTF.

The V and J genes are TRBV30 and TRBJ1-2, with D hard to call. With 8 bases removed from V and 3 bases from J, the gap between germline ends came to 10 bases. The CDR3 is 11 residues long. Germline loops: CDR1 GTSNPN, CDR2 SVGIG (reference sequence). The CDR3, as DNA: TGTGCCGGAGGGAGAGACTATGGCTACACCTTC. Translating gives CAGGRDYGYTF.

The sample holds a few counts of this clonotype. The chain is built from TRBV12-3 or TRBV12-4 and TRBJ1-2; weak D call: TRBD1 (6 bases). The CDR3 length is 14 residues. Trimming took 9 bases from V and 3 from J, leaving 17 bases between them. The DNA for the CDR3 is TGTGCCAGTGTTCAGGGGCCCTCCTACTATGGCTACACCTTC. Encoded protein: CASVQGPSYYGYTF.

This clonotype was seen more than once but under ten times. The genes are TRBV12-3 or TRBV12-4 and TRBJ1-1; D is uncertain. CDR3 length equals 13 residues. V gave up 8 bases and J gave up 2 bases, with 12 bases separating them. This CDR3 is CASLKMYNTEAFF. CDR3 nucleotide sequence: TGTGCCAGCCTAAAAATGTACAACACTGAAGCTTTCTTT.

The chain links TRBV12-3 or TRBV12-4 to TRBJ2-7; TRBD1 matches 12 bases. V lost 5 bases and J lost 5; bases outside the gene matches: 13. The CDR3 sequence is 17 residues long. The CDR3, as DNA: TGTGCCAGCAGTGAAATCCCGGGACAGGGGGCGCGAAACGAGCAGTACTTC. Amino acid sequence: CASSEIPGQGARNEQYF.

The chain links TRBV5-5 to TRBJ1-1; unclear D gene. This CDR3 is built from 14 residues. Germline lookup yields CDR1 SGHKS and CDR2 YYEKEE (reference sequence). Trimming left V 1 base short and J 5 bases short, with 12 bases between. The CDR3 DNA reads as TGTGCCAGCAGCTTGAGCCTACTACGGACTGAAGCTTTCTTT. This gives the protein CASSLSLLRTEAFF.

This clonotype showed up many times. This chain links TRBV20-1 with TRBJ1-2; D unclear. The CDR3 contains 13 residues. V dropped 0 bases and J dropped 6 bases, with 11 bases sitting between them. CDR1 is DFQATT and CDR2 is SNEGSKA in the germline V gene (reference sequence). The CDR3 bases are TGCAGTGCTAGAGATGAGGAGGGTAATGGCTACACCTTC. As protein: CSARDEEGNGYTF.

This clonotype was observed a few times. This rearrangement joins TRBV5-1 to TRBJ1-2; 8 positions match TRBD1. V shed 4 bases and J 4 bases; nucleotides not matched to a gene: 9. The CDR3 covers 15 residues. The germline V gene has CDR1 SGHRS and CDR2 YFSETQ. The CDR3 DNA is TGCGCCAGCAGCACCTCGGACAGGGCCTTCTATGGCTACACCTTC. Translating it yields CASSTSDRAFYGYTF.

This clonotype was seen once. The V gene is TRBV20-1, the J gene TRBJ2-7, with 10 bases matching TRBD2. V lost 1 base and J lost 1; bases outside the gene matches: 13. Germline assignment: CDR1 DFQATT and CDR2 SNEGSKA (reference sequence). This CDR3 has 18 residues. The CDR3 region is CSARAVSGRLPVSYEQYF. The CDR3 DNA sequence: TGCAGTGCTAGAGCGGTTAGCGGGAGGCTACCCGTTTCCTACGAGCAGTACTTC.

This clonotype appeared many times. This chain links TRBV29-1 with TRBJ2-2; D is undetermined. The CDR3 has 14 residues. CDR1 SQVTM and CDR2 ANQGSEA come from the germline V gene. V gave up 7 bases and J gave up 6 bases, with 18 bases separating them. Written as DNA, the CDR3 is TGCAGCGCCCCTTTAGTGGGAATGGCCGGGGAGCTGTTTTTT. Translation gives CSAPLVGMAGELFF.